The T cell receptor beta chain under discussion was sequenced for a study of cytomegalovirus exposure and HLA in healthy donors. In the PCR, 60 Vbeta and 13 Jbeta primers were used. Data came from immunoSEQ multiplex PCR; TCRdb stores just in-frame clones and leaves some out. The repertoire consists of around 150,000 clones, with 60% to 85% occurring once and the leading ten covering 5% to 6.5%. Study conclusions and caveats: Among immune exposure information, only CMV serostatus was available. CMV antigen specificity of a few CMV-associated chains was confirmed in vitro. HLA alleles showed associations with approximately 15,000 TCR beta sequences in a later analysis, at a 0.05 false discovery rate.

On this clone: The target antigen is unknown.

V gave up 6 bases and J gave up 4 bases; unmatched junction bases: 6. This CDR3 is built from 14 residues. Germline V gives CDR1 MDHEN, CDR2 SYDVKM. This receptor was identified in a man aged 45-65 years in good health and CMV-seropositive. Sequences were obtained from PBMCs. This rearrangement joins TRBV28 to TRBJ2-3, with TRBD2 matching over 8 bases. The CDR3 loop is CASRSAGGSDTQYF. CDR3 DNA: TGTGCCAGCAGATCCGCGGGGGGCTCAGATACGCAGTATTTT.